This T cell receptor (beta chain) was sequenced for a study of blood T cell repertoires in COVID-19. Study as a whole: Samples representing acute and convalescent COVID-19 were sourced from the United States, Italy and Spain. In each case, the material was cDNA or gDNA derived from T cells, B-cell-depleted T cells, or PBMCs.

CDR1 and CDR2 (germline): LGHNT, FRNRAP. The CDR3 extends over 14 amino acids. V lost 3 bases and J lost 8, with 16 bases in between. As processed by the authors: The assay estimated nucleated cells by amplifying reference gene primers. The assay was immunoSEQ multiplex PCR, and TCRdb's table has in-frame clones only and misses some. V, J and clone size were drawn from that table, and D and trimming were deduced from the DNA. This table holds 200,000 to 300,000 clones, around 83% found once. This clone came up once. The source of this sequence is a man aged 25-45 years who had recovered from COVID-19. The material sequenced was peripheral blood. V gene TRBV12-5 combines with J gene TRBJ1-2, with D tentatively TRBD1 (5 bases). The CDR3 spells CASGLAHAREGYTF. The CDR3 coding sequence is TGTGCTAGTGGTTTAGCACATGCCAGGGAAGGCTACACCTTC.